The subject of this entry is one T cell receptor (beta chain). This entry is derived from a study of CD8 T cells in Susac syndrome. Reverse transcription of about 0.5 to 1 ug RNA used random hexamers. MiXCR, applied by TCRdb to the immunoSEQ multiplex PCR reads, yields one record per CDR3 protein. The table lists about 250,000 distinct CDR3 sequences, 90% to 95% of them singletons. This clonotype was sampled from a human donor with multiple sclerosis. The specimen sequenced was CD4+ T cells from PBMCs.

DNA of the CDR3: TGTGCCAGCAGCCCTATTACCGGGCTACCGGGCTATGGCTACACCTTC. Amino acids: CASSPITGLPGYGYTF. The chain is built from TRBV5-6 and TRBJ1-2, with no clear D. Between the trimmed V and J ends, which lost 4 bases and 4 bases, there was a span of 20 bases. The CDR3 sequence is 16 residues long. CDR1 SGHDT and CDR2 YYEEEE come from the germline V gene. The entire variable domain, with the rest obtained from reference TRBV5-6 and TRBJ1-2, is as follows: DAGVTQSPTHLIKTRGQQVTLRCSPKSGHDTVSWYQQALGQGPQFIFQYYEEEERQRGNFPDRFSGHQFPNYSSELNVNALLLGDSALYLCASSPITGLPGYGYTFGSGTRLTVV.